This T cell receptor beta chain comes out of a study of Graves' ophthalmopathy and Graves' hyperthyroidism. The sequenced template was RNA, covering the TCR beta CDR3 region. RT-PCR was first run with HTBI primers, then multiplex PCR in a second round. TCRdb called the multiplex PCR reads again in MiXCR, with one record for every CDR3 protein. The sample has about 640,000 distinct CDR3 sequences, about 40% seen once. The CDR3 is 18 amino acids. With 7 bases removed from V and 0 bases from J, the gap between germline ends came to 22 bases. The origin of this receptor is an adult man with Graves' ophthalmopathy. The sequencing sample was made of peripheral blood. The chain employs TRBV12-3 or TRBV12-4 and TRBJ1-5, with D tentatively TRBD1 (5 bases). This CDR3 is CASTFGQGAADSNQPQHF. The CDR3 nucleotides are TGTGCCAGCACCTTCGGGCAGGGCGCCGCGGATAGCAATCAGCCCCAGCATTTT.